Below are 19 T cell receptor beta chains sequenced from a single sample in a study of identical twins. MiXCR, applied by TCRdb to the 5' RACE reads, yields one record per CDR3 protein. The table shows approximately 300,000 distinct CDR3 sequences, with 8% to 9.5% occurring only once. Another study also made use of these data, one on yellow fever vaccine responses in identical twins.

The sample taken for sequencing was CD8+ T cells sorted from blood. Receptors were obtained from a woman aged 18 to 35 in good health.

This clonotype has ten or more counts. The rearrangement joins TRBV11-2 to TRBJ1-1; TRBD1 matches 7 bases. J gave up 8 bases and V 1 base, and 10 bases lay outside the gene matches. The CDR3 contains 15 residues. Germline V CDR1 and CDR2: SGHAT, FQNNGV. In nucleotides, the CDR3 is TGTGCCAGCAGCTTAGCCCCGCGACAGGGAAGAGAAGCTTTCTTT. This gives the protein CASSLAPRQGREAFF.

This rearrangement joins TRBV4-1 to TRBJ1-2; D is unclear. Trimming removed 0 bases from V and 3 bases from J, with 20 bases in between. Germline CDR1 reads MGHRA; CDR2 reads YSYEKL. The CDR3 runs 18 residues. The CDR3 protein is CASSQDLGGLGLYYGYTF. CDR3 coding DNA: TGCGCCAGCAGCCAAGATCTGGGAGGGCTGGGTCTTTACTATGGCTACACCTTC.

This clonotype showed up many times. The chain employs TRBV6-2 or TRBV6-3 and TRBJ2-1, with 9 nucleotides matching TRBD2. Trimming took 4 bases from V and 4 from J; bases not matched to a gene: 11. The CDR3 is 17 residues long. Germline CDR1 reads MNHEY; CDR2 reads SVGEGT. The DNA for the CDR3 is TGTGCCAGCAGTTCAGGGCGGGAGGGCGTCCCTTACAATGAGCAGTTCTTC. It codes for CASSSGREGVPYNEQFF.

This clonotype was recorded at least ten times. The chain is built from TRBV4-1 and TRBJ2-1; the D is unclear. Trimming shortened V by 2 bases and J by 4 bases, and 6 bases separated the two germline ends. Germline V CDR1 and CDR2: MGHRA, YSYEKL. CDR3 length: 13 amino acids. CDR3 in DNA: TGCGCCAGCAGCCAAAGGGATTACAATGAGCAGTTCTTC. It yields the protein CASSQRDYNEQFF.

This clonotype was found many times. The gene calls are TRBV12-3 or TRBV12-4 and TRBJ2-3; D call uncertain. This CDR3 region has 14 residues. V lost 3 bases, J lost 2 bases, and 9 bases lay in between. The CDR3 region has the DNA TGTGCCAGCAGTTTTTCCCTAAACACAGATACGCAGTATTTT. Its translation is CASSFSLNTDTQYF.

This clonotype was detected only a few times. The gene calls are TRBV25-1 and TRBJ2-3; D is unclear. V lost 2 bases and J lost 0, with 12 bases in between. Germline values: CDR1 MGHDK, CDR2 SYGVNS. The CDR3 is made up of 16 amino acids. This CDR3 reads CASSEATRFSTDTQYF. CDR3 coding DNA: TGTGCCAGCAGTGAAGCTACCCGCTTCAGCACAGATACGCAGTATTTT.

V and J are TRBV27 and TRBJ1-1; TRBD1 might be the D (5 bases). CDR1 and CDR2 from the germline V gene are MNHEY and SMNVEV (reference sequence). Trimming stripped 5 bases from V and 4 bases from J, with 11 bases between. The CDR3 is made up of 13 amino acids. The CDR3: CASSIDRGTEAFF. CDR3 nucleotide sequence: TGTGCCAGCAGTATCGACAGAGGCACTGAAGCTTTCTTT.

This clonotype was seen more than once but under ten times. V usage is TRBV29-1 and J usage is TRBJ2-1; no clear D. Germline V CDR1 and CDR2: SQVTM, ANQGSEA. The CDR3 is 12 amino acids. The V gene lost 6 bases and the J gene lost 7 bases, with 13 bases spanning the gap. In nucleotides, the CDR3 is TGCAGCGTGACCCCTATTCATAATGAGCAGTTCTTC. It codes for CSVTPIHNEQFF.

There are a few counts of this clonotype. V and J are TRBV6-4 and TRBJ2-2; D is possibly TRBD2 (5 bases). The CDR3 totals 14 residues. The V end lost 5 bases, the J end lost 4 bases, and 11 bases lay between the germline ends. Germline V gene sequence: CDR1 MRHNA, CDR2 SNTAGT. The CDR3 is CASSSGSSTGELFF. CDR3 sequence (DNA): TGTGCCAGCAGTTCGGGGAGCAGCACCGGGGAGCTGTTTTTT.

The chain employs TRBV27 and TRBJ1-3, with 8 bases that match TRBD1. The germline V gene has CDR1 MNHEY and CDR2 SMNVEV (reference sequence). The CDR3 is 14 amino acids. V shed 5 bases, J shed 4 bases, and the junction held 4 bases outside the gene matches. CDR3 sequence reads: CASSLQGVGNTIYF. CDR3 in DNA: TGTGCCAGCAGTCTACAGGGGGTCGGAAACACCATATATTTT.

This clonotype was detected a few times. The rearrangement joins TRBV27 to TRBJ2-3; D gene ambiguous. Per the germline V gene, CDR1 is MNHEY and CDR2 is SMNVEV (reference sequence). V gave up 2 bases and J gave up 8 bases, with 8 bases separating them. The CDR3 runs 12 residues. Here the CDR3 DNA reads TGTGCCAGCAGTTTAGTACTACCTACGCAGTATTTT. Translation: CASSLVLPTQYF.

This clonotype was recorded many times. The chain joins TRBV2 to TRBJ2-4; tentative D call: TRBD1 (5 bases). CDR3 length: 14 residues. In germline, CDR1 is SNHLY, CDR2 FYNNEI. V was pared by 1 base and J by 8 bases, with 12 bases between. In nucleotides, the CDR3 is TGTGCCAGCAGTGAAGGAGAGCTGGGGCACATTCAGTACTTC. Translating it yields CASSEGELGHIQYF.

This clonotype has ten or more counts. The chain has TRBV7-9 and TRBJ1-5; unclear D gene. In germline, CDR1 is SEHNR, CDR2 FQNEAQ (reference sequence). Between the trimmed V and J ends, which lost 4 bases and 0 bases, there was a span of 13 bases. CDR3 length equals 16 residues. In DNA form, the CDR3 reads TGTGCCAGCAGCTCCCAATCGGATTATAGCAATCAGCCCCAGCATTTT. Encoded protein: CASSSQSDYSNQPQHF.

The chain recombines TRBV5-1 with TRBJ2-7; D possibly corresponds to TRBD1 (6 bases). The CDR3 has 17 amino acids. V gave up 2 bases and J gave up 2 bases, with 20 bases separating them. Germline V lookup: CDR1 SGHRS, CDR2 YFSETQ. Written as DNA, the CDR3 is TGCGCCAGCAGCTTCCTACCTGATACAGGGCCCCCCTACGAGCAGTACTTC. Translated, it gives CASSFLPDTGPPYEQYF.

This clonotype was recorded a few times. The chain links TRBV12-3 or TRBV12-4 to TRBJ2-5; tentatively, D is TRBD1 (6 bases). The CDR3 covers 16 residues. Trimming took off 5 bases at V and 1 base at J, with 17 bases between the two ends. The CDR3 DNA is TGTGCCAGCAGTGCTCGCCGGGACACCATCCAAGAGACCCAGTACTTC. As protein: CASSARRDTIQETQYF.

The rearrangement uses TRBV6-2 or TRBV6-3 and TRBJ2-7; possibly TRBD1 or TRBD2 for D (5 bases each). This CDR3 is built from 11 residues. Between the trimmed V and J ends, which lost 2 bases and 9 bases, there was a span of 8 bases. CDR1 is MNHEY, CDR2 SVGEGT, per germline. CDR3 DNA: TGTGCCAGCAGTTACACCGGGACGCAGTACTTC. Amino acid sequence: CASSYTGTQYF.

The CDR3 here is CASRQIFSGDSQETQYF. The CDR3 DNA sequence: TGTGCCAGCCGACAAATATTTAGCGGGGACTCCCAAGAGACCCAGTACTTC. J is TRBJ2-5 and V is TRBV27; 8 bases match TRBD2. CDR3 length equals 17 residues. The V gene's germline CDR1 is MNHEY and CDR2 SMNVEV (reference sequence). V shed 8 bases and J 1 base; nucleotides not matched to a gene: 15.

This rearrangement joins TRBV2 to TRBJ2-1, with D possibly being TRBD2 (6 bases). Per germline, CDR1 SNHLY and CDR2 FYNNEI. The ends were cut back, 8 bases at V and 3 bases at J, with 23 bases in the middle. The CDR3 loop spans 17 amino acids. CDR3: CASHLSLASLYYNEQFF. Written as DNA, the CDR3 is TGTGCCAGCCATCTGTCGCTAGCGAGCCTTTACTACAATGAGCAGTTCTTC.

As concerns this clonotype: A single base separates this from a much larger clone, so it may be a read error. The V gene is TRBV4-3, the J gene TRBJ2-7; TRBD1 agrees at 9 bases. V shed 3 bases, J shed 5 bases, and the junction held 11 bases outside the gene matches. Germline-derived CDR1 and CDR2 are LGHNA and YSLEER. CDR3 length: 16 residues. The CDR3 nucleotides read TGCGCCAGCAGCCAGGATCAAGGACAGGGGATCCACGAGCAGTACTTC. Protein: CASSQDQGQGIHEQYF.